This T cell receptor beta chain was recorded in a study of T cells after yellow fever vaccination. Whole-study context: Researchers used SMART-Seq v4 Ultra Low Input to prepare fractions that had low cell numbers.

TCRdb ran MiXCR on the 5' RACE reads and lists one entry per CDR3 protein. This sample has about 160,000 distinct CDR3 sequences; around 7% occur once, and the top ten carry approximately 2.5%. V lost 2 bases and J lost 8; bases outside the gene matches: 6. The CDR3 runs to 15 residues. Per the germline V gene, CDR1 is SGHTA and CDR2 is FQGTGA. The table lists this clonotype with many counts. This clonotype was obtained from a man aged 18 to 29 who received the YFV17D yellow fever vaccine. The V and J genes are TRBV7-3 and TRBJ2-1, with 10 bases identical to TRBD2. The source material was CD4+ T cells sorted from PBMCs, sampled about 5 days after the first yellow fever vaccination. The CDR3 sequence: CASSLQAGGRDEQFF. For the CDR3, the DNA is TGTGCCAGCAGCTTACAAGCGGGGGGGCGGGATGAGCAGTTCTTC.